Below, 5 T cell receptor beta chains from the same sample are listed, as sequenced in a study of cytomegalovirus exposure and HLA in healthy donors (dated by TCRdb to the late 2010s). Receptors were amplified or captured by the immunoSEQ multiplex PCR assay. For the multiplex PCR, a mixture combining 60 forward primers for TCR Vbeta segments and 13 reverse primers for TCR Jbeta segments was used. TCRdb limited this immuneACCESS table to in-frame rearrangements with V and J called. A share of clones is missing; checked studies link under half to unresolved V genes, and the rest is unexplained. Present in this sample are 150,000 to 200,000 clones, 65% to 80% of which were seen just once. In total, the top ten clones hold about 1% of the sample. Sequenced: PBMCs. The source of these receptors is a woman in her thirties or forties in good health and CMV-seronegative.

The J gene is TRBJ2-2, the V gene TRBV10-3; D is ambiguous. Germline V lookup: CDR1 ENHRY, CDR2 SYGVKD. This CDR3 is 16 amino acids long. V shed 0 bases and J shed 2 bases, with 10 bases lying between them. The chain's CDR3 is CAISESIYTNTGELFF. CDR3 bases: TGTGCCATCAGTGAGTCGATATACACCAACACCGGGGAGCTGTTTTTT.

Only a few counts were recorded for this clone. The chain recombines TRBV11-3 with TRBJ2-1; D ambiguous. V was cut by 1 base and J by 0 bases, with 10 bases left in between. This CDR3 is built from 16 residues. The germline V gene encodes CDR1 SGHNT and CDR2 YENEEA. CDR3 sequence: CASSLADPSSYNEQFF. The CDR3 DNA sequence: TGTGCCAGCAGCTTAGCGGATCCTAGCTCCTACAATGAGCAGTTCTTC.

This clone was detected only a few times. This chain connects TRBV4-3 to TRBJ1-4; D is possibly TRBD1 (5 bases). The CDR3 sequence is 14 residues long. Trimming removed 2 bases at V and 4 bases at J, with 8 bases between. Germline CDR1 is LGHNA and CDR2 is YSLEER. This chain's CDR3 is CASSQQGFNEKLFF. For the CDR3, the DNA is TGCGCCAGCAGCCAACAGGGATTTAATGAAAAACTGTTTTTT.

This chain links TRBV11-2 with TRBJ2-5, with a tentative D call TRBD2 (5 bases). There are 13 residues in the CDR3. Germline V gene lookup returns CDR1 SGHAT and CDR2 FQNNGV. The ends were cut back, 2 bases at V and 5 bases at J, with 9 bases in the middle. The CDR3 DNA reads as TGTGCCAGCAGCTTACTAGCTAGGGAGACCCAGTACTTC. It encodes CASSLLARETQYF.

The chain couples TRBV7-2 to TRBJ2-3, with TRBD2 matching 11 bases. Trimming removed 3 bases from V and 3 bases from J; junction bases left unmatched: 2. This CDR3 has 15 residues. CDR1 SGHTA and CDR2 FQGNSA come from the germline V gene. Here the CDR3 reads CASSFIAGGTDTQYF. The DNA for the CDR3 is TGTGCCAGCAGCTTTATAGCGGGAGGGACAGATACGCAGTATTTT.